The next 17 T cell receptor beta chains were all read from a single sample in a study of T cell repertoires in cytomegalovirus infection (dated by TCRdb to about 2019). The instrument given in TCRdb is Illumina HiSeq 1500. TCRdb took the public reads, trimmed them with fastp at Q25, ran MiXCR for clone calling and kept in-frame beta chains. Entries are consolidated by CDR3 protein sequence, retaining the most common genes and DNA. The sample table holds 200,000 or so distinct CDR3 sequences, of which 28% were seen once. Clones ranked in the top ten supply about 28% of the sample. The sequencing sample was made of PBMCs. These receptor sequences come from a human donor in good health (CMV status not recorded). Some clones in this sample may be carry-over from other donors' samples.

In this sample, this clonotype turned up many times. This sequence joins TRBV6-2 or TRBV6-3 and TRBJ2-1, with unresolved D. Looked up from germline, CDR1 is MNHEY and CDR2 is SVGEGT. Between the trimmed V and J ends, which lost 2 bases and 3 bases, there was a span of 8 bases. The CDR3 contains 14 residues. The CDR3 sequence is CASSYGTVYNEQFF. The CDR3 coding sequence is TGTGCCAGCAGTTACGGAACAGTCTACAATGAGCAGTTCTTC.

The V call is TRBV5-6, the J call TRBJ1-1; no clear D. CDR3 length: 14 residues. The V gene's germline CDR1 is SGHDT and CDR2 YYEEEE. Trimming removed 2 bases from V and 6 bases from J, with 14 bases in between. CDR3 sequence reads: CASSFRGIGAEAFF. The CDR3, as DNA: TGTGCCAGCAGCTTTCGGGGTATAGGCGCTGAAGCTTTCTTT.

This clonotype has ten or more counts. The chain employs TRBV7-2 and TRBJ2-1, with TRBD2 identical over 13 bases. The CDR3 is made up of 18 amino acids. With V trimmed by 3 bases and J by 0 bases, 5 bases remained unmatched. CDR1 SGHTA and CDR2 FQGNSA come from the germline V gene. The CDR3 bases are TGTGCCAGCAGCTTGACTAGCGGGGGGTGGAGCTCCTACAATGAGCAGTTCTTC. Translating gives CASSLTSGGWSSYNEQFF.

This chain links TRBV6-2 or TRBV6-3 with TRBJ1-1; 7 nucleotides match TRBD1. The CDR3 is 14 amino acids. Trimming removed 6 bases from V and 3 bases from J; junction bases left unmatched: 7. In germline, CDR1 is MNHEY, CDR2 SVGEGT. The CDR3 DNA reads TGTGCCAGCAGCCCGTTCGACAGGGACACTGAAGCTTTCTTT. This encodes CASSPFDRDTEAFF.

V is TRBV6-2 or TRBV6-3 and J is TRBJ1-5; 8 nucleotides agree with TRBD1. The V segment lost 0 bases and the J segment 6 bases; nucleotides outside the gene matches: 10. In germline, CDR1 is MNHEY, CDR2 SVGEGT. This CDR3 is 17 amino acids long. This chain's CDR3 is CASSYSRQGQTSQPQHF. The CDR3 bases are TGTGCCAGCAGTTACTCCCGACAGGGGCAAACCAGTCAGCCCCAGCATTTT.

The chain has TRBV5-1 and TRBJ2-5; D gene uncertain. V lost 3 bases to trimming and J lost 3 bases, with 9 bases between them. CDR1 SGHRS and CDR2 YFSETQ come from the germline V gene. The CDR3 length is 13 residues. The CDR3 reads CASSWSSEETQYF. Written as DNA, the CDR3 is TGCGCCAGCAGCTGGTCCTCGGAAGAGACCCAGTACTTC.

The rearrangement joins TRBV14 to TRBJ2-7; no definite D call. The CDR3 covers 13 residues. V was shortened by 1 base and J by 3 bases, with 7 bases between the two germline ends. Germline lookup yields CDR1 SGHDN and CDR2 FVKESK. The CDR3 loop is CASSQGVNYEQYF. The CDR3 coding sequence is TGTGCCAGCAGCCAAGGAGTTAACTACGAGCAGTACTTC.

This chain joins TRBV7-2 and TRBJ2-6; D is perhaps TRBD1 (5 bases). From germline, CDR1 is SGHTA and CDR2 FQGNSA. Deletions cut 0 bases from V and 0 bases from J, with 12 bases between. The CDR3 extends over 18 amino acids. The DNA of the CDR3 is TGTGCCAGCAGCTTAGCCCCGCAGGGAAGCTCTGGGGCCAACGTCCTGACTTTC. Amino acid sequence: CASSLAPQGSSGANVLTF.

The chain has TRBV7-2 and TRBJ1-6; 8 nucleotides line up with TRBD1. With V trimmed by 1 base and J by 10 bases, 15 bases remained unmatched. This CDR3 spans 18 amino acids. Germline loops: CDR1 SGHTA, CDR2 FQGNSA. This chain's CDR3 is CASSLVKGQGTNRSPLHF. The DNA of the CDR3 is TGTGCCAGCAGCTTAGTTAAAGGACAGGGAACTAACCGATCACCCCTCCACTTT.

This clonotype has ten or more counts. This chain joins TRBV7-2 and TRBJ1-2; D call uncertain. Deletions cut 4 bases from V and 3 bases from J, with 12 bases between. The length of the CDR3 is 14 residues. CDR1 and CDR2 from the germline V gene are SGHTA and FQGNSA. DNA for the CDR3: TGTGCCAGCAGCTCTCCGGCAGGCTACTATGGCTACACCTTC. Translating it yields CASSSPAGYYGYTF.

The chain couples TRBV3-1 to TRBJ2-7; tentatively, D is TRBD1 (5 bases). Germline V CDR1 and CDR2: LGHDT, YNNKEL (reference sequence). CDR3 length: 15 residues. The V end lost 1 base, the J end lost 5 bases, and 15 bases lay between the germline ends. This CDR3 is CASSQVRAKSHEQYF. CDR3 DNA sequence: TGTGCCAGCAGCCAAGTCAGGGCCAAGAGCCACGAGCAGTACTTC.

The chain joins TRBV6-5 to TRBJ2-3; TRBD2 agrees at 13 bases. J gave up 1 base and V 8 bases, and 15 bases lay outside the gene matches. This CDR3 spans 19 amino acids. The germline V gene has CDR1 MNHEY and CDR2 SVGAGI. The CDR3 DNA reads TGTGCCAGCTCCCCCCGAGGGACTAGCGGGGCCAGGGGCACAGATACGCAGTATTTT. Amino acids: CASSPRGTSGARGTDTQYF.

This clonotype turned up a few times. For the CDR3, the DNA is TGTGCCAGCAGTGTCGAAAGGGTGAACACTGAAGCTTTCTTT. It yields the protein CASSVERVNTEAFF. The genes are TRBV6-1 and TRBJ1-1; no clear D. The CDR3 loop spans 14 amino acids. Germline V CDR1 and CDR2: MNHNS, SASEGT. The germline V and J ends were trimmed by 4 bases and 0 bases, with 9 bases remaining between them.

This clonotype has only a few counts. The chain has TRBV9 and TRBJ2-3; TRBD2 aligns across 9 bases. V was pared by 3 bases and J by 7 bases, with 6 bases of the junction left unmatched. The CDR3 is 14 amino acids. Germline CDR1 reads SGDLS; CDR2 reads YYNGEE. In DNA form, the CDR3 reads TGTGCCAGCAGCGCCGGGACTAGCCCTAATACGCAGTATTTT. It codes for CASSAGTSPNTQYF.

The sample holds many counts of this clonotype. The V and J genes are TRBV6-5 and TRBJ1-5; weak D call: TRBD1 (5 bases). V was shortened by 5 bases and J by 5 bases, with 13 bases between the two germline ends. Germline CDR1 reads MNHEY; CDR2 reads SVGAGI. The CDR3 covers 14 residues. CDR3 residues: CASSPGTAYQPQHF. The DNA for the CDR3 is TGTGCCAGCAGTCCAGGGACGGCTTATCAGCCCCAGCATTTT.

This clonotype was recorded a few times. The J gene is TRBJ1-4, the V gene TRBV18; no reliable D call. The ends were cut back, 3 bases at V and 6 bases at J, with 11 bases in the middle. The germline gives CDR1 KGHSH, CDR2 LQKENI. The CDR3 sequence is 14 residues long. The CDR3 bases are TGTGCCAGCTCACCCGAGGTTCCCGATGAAAAACTGTTTTTT. This encodes CASSPEVPDEKLFF.

The rearrangement joins TRBV2 to TRBJ2-6; D is unresolved. The CDR3 has 13 amino acids. Germline V gives CDR1 SNHLY, CDR2 FYNNEI. Trimming removed 7 bases from V and 3 bases from J, with 7 bases in between. The CDR3: CASTRVGANVLTF. In DNA form, the CDR3 reads TGTGCCAGCACTAGGGTTGGGGCCAACGTCCTGACTTTC. The full variable domain, its missing parts supplied by reference TRBV2 and TRBJ2-6, is EPEVTQTPSHQVTQMGQEVILRCVPISNHLYFYWYRQILGQKVEFLVSFYNNEISEKSEIFDDQFSVERPDGSNFTLKIRSTKLEDSAMYFCASTRVGANVLTFGAGSRLTVL.